This TCR beta chain was documented in a study of CD8+ T cells in alopecia areata. Findings and caveats of the study: Normal scalp showed lower clonality than lesional scalp, especially alopecia totalis/universalis.

On this clone itself: Its antigen is undetermined.

The CDR3 is 17 amino acids. Germline CDR1 reads SGHTA; CDR2 reads FQGNSA. V was shortened by 1 base and J by 2 bases, with 18 bases between the two germline ends. Sequencing templates came from extracted RNA that was reverse transcribed into cDNA. Profiling relied on immunoSEQ multiplex PCR, and the TCRdb table lists in-frame clones only, not all of them. In the table there are about 190,000 clones, about three fifths of which are singletons. As for treatment: oral pan-JAK inhibitor, 5-10 mg twice daily. The starting material was CD4+ T cells sorted from blood, obtained at week 4, from a patient treated with tofacitinib. This chain connects TRBV7-2 to TRBJ2-7; a weak D match, TRBD2 (5 bases). The TCR comes from a human donor with alopecia areata. The CDR3: CASSLGGSGYSTYEQYF. The CDR3 DNA follows: TGTGCCAGCAGCTTAGGTGGCAGCGGCTATAGCACCTACGAGCAGTACTTC.